The 15 T cell receptor beta chains in this list originate from one sample, sequenced in a study of read filtering for tumor transcriptome and immune sequencing. This library used roughly 400 ng RNA and molecular barcoded adaptors spanning alpha/delta and beta/gamma chains. TCRdb re-derived calls from the reads in MiXCR, one entry per CDR3 protein. The sample has around 140,000 distinct CDR3 sequences, around 13% seen once. The sequenced sample was a population of CD138-negative cells sorted from bone marrow. Source of these receptors: a donor aged 40 or older with multiple myeloma.

This clonotype was counted many times. The rearrangement joins TRBV19 to TRBJ2-1; 7 bases map to TRBD1. The CDR3 loop spans 17 amino acids. With 4 bases clipped from V and 0 bases from J, the junction kept 9 bases outside the gene matches. CDR1 LNHDA and CDR2 SQIVND come from the germline V gene (reference sequence). In nucleotides, the CDR3 is TGTGCCAGTAGTACCGGACCGGGACAGAGCTCCTACAATGAGCAGTTCTTC. Protein sequence: CASSTGPGQSSYNEQFF. Together with reference TRBV19 and TRBJ2-1, the CDR3 gives the full variable domain: DGGITQSPKYLFRKEGQNVTLSCEQNLNHDAMYWYRQDPGQGLRLIYYSQIVNDFQKGDIAEGYSVSREKKESFPLTVTSAQKNPTAFYLCASSTGPGQSSYNEQFFGPGTRLTVL.

This clonotype was observed many times. The chain has TRBV15 and TRBJ2-1; 10 nucleotides align to TRBD2. The germline V gene has CDR1 LNHNV and CDR2 YYDKDF (reference sequence). This CDR3 is 18 amino acids long. J was trimmed by 7 bases and V by 5 bases; bases with no gene match: 17. The CDR3 spells CATSPLRLAGVQKNEQFF. The CDR3, as DNA: TGTGCCACCAGCCCCTTGAGGCTAGCGGGAGTTCAGAAGAATGAGCAGTTCTTC. The variable domain in full, with the rest retrieved from reference TRBV15 and TRBJ2-1, is DAMVIQNPRYQVTQFGKPVTLSCSQTLNHNVMYWYQQKSSQAPKLLFHYYDKDFNNEADTPDNFQSRRPNTSFCFLDIRSPGLGDTAMYLCATSPLRLAGVQKNEQFFGPGTRLTVL.

This clonotype was seen many times. The chain links TRBV29-1 to TRBJ2-1; tentatively, D is TRBD2 (6 bases). Trimming took 7 bases from V and 8 from J, leaving 15 bases between them. Looked up from germline, CDR1 is SQVTM and CDR2 is ANQGSEA. There are 12 residues in the CDR3. The CDR3 region is CSAHQPGDEQFF. CDR3 in DNA: TGCAGCGCGCACCAGCCGGGGGATGAGCAGTTCTTC.

V is TRBV5-6 and J is TRBJ2-5; TRBD2 matches 12 bases. V shed 3 bases, J shed 7 bases, and the junction held 7 bases outside the gene matches. CDR3 size: 15 residues. Germline CDR1 reads SGHDT; CDR2 reads YYEEEE. The CDR3 nucleotides are TGTGCCAGCAGCTCCGGACTAGCGGGAAAAGGGACCCAGTACTTC. This codes for CASSSGLAGKGTQYF.

This clonotype was seen at least ten times. The chain recombines TRBV7-2 with TRBJ2-2; TRBD2 aligns across 15 bases. Trimming cost V 5 bases and J 8 bases; bases outside gene matches: 9. Germline CDR1 SGHTA, CDR2 FQGNSA. There are 17 residues in the CDR3. The CDR3 sequence is CASSTGLAGGTLGELFF. Here the CDR3 DNA reads TGTGCCAGCAGCACGGGACTAGCGGGAGGAACGTTGGGGGAGCTGTTTTTT.

This clonotype was seen at least ten times. V usage is TRBV18 and J usage is TRBJ2-1; D might be TRBD2 (7 bases). Trimming left V 3 bases short and J 5 bases short, with 14 bases between. The CDR3 length is 15 residues. Looked up from germline, CDR1 is KGHSH and CDR2 is LQKENI. CDR3 amino acids: CASSPPGRGDNEQFF. For the CDR3, the DNA is TGTGCCAGCTCACCGCCGGGGAGGGGGGACAATGAGCAGTTCTTC.

With regard to this clonotype: A much larger clone differs from this one at a single base, so this may be a read error. The genes are TRBV5-1 and TRBJ2-3; 10 bases fit TRBD1. This CDR3 comprises 16 residues. From germline, CDR1 is SGHRS and CDR2 YFSETQ. The CDR3 region is CAGSLAGQGGRDTQYF. The CDR3 region has the DNA TGCGCCGGCAGCTTGGCCGGACAGGGGGGCAGAGATACGCAGTATTTT.

The chain links TRBV4-3 to TRBJ2-7; D is unresolved. The CDR3 contains 13 residues. Trimming cost V 2 bases and J 5 bases, with 10 bases left between them. Germline assignment: CDR1 LGHNA and CDR2 YSLEER. The CDR3 is CASSQRSTNEQYF. DNA for the CDR3: TGCGCCAGCAGCCAACGATCCACCAACGAGCAGTACTTC.

This clonotype was seen many times. J is TRBJ2-7 and V is TRBV29-1; 11 bases match TRBD2. The CDR3 is 14 residues long. The V and J ends lost 4 bases and 2 bases, in that order; junction bases with no gene match: 4. Germline CDR1 SQVTM, CDR2 ANQGSEA. The CDR3 coding sequence is TGCAGCGTTGCCGATAGCGGGAGGGCCTACGAGCAGTACTTC. Protein sequence: CSVADSGRAYEQYF.

In its sample, this clonotype was seen many times. The chain combines TRBV29-1 with TRBJ2-2; D is tentatively TRBD1 or TRBD2 (6 bases each). The CDR3 is made up of 16 amino acids. V lost 3 bases and J 4 bases, leaving 18 bases between the germline ends. Germline V lookup: CDR1 SQVTM, CDR2 ANQGSEA. The CDR3 is CSVEKWGARGTGELFF. CDR3 in DNA: TGCAGCGTTGAGAAATGGGGGGCGCGGGGCACCGGGGAGCTGTTTTTT.

Points on this clonotype: Given a much more abundant clone one base away, this may be a read error. The V gene is TRBV29-1, the J gene TRBJ2-2, with 7 bases matching TRBD1. Trimming cost V 7 bases and J 2 bases; bases outside gene matches: 7. The CDR3 has 14 residues. Germline V CDR1 and CDR2: SQVTM, ANQGSEA. CDR3 DNA sequence: TGCAGCGCTAAAAGACAGGGCAACACCGGGGAGCTGTTTTTT. Its protein is CSAKRQGNTGELFF.

The rearrangement joins TRBV19 to TRBJ1-4; D gene uncertain. V dropped 2 bases and J dropped 0 bases, with 16 bases sitting between them. Per germline, CDR1 LNHDA and CDR2 SQIVND (reference sequence). The CDR3 covers 18 residues. This chain's CDR3 is CASSIIWTAVATNEKLFF. The CDR3 DNA reads TGTGCCAGTAGTATAATATGGACCGCGGTTGCAACTAATGAAAAACTGTTTTTT.

This clonotype was found many times. This chain uses TRBV20-1 with TRBJ2-1; D gene uncertain. Germline-derived CDR1 and CDR2 are DFQATT and SNEGSKA (reference sequence). The V end lost 1 base, the J end lost 5 bases, and 9 bases lay between the germline ends. This CDR3 contains 13 residues. CDR3 sequence: CSARGRANNEQFF. CDR3 nucleotide sequence: TGCAGTGCTAGAGGACGGGCGAACAATGAGCAGTTCTTC.

This clonotype occurred a few times. The rearrangement joins TRBV10-3 to TRBJ1-3; D remains ambiguous. The CDR3 has 18 residues. Trimming shortened V by 0 bases and J by 0 bases, and 15 bases separated the two germline ends. Germline V gives CDR1 ENHRY, CDR2 SYGVKD. The CDR3 is CAISESGIQDSSGNTIYF. CDR3 coding DNA: TGTGCCATCAGTGAGTCGGGGATTCAGGATTCCTCTGGAAACACCATATATTTT.

This clonotype was seen at least ten times. The chain is built from TRBV20-1 and TRBJ2-3; 8 positions match TRBD1. In germline, CDR1 is DFQATT, CDR2 SNEGSKA (reference sequence). The V gene end was trimmed by 2 bases and the J gene end by 3 bases; junction bases not matched to a gene: 1. The CDR3 consists of 13 residues. In DNA, the CDR3 is TGCAGTGCTAGATGGACAGGGACAGATACGCAGTATTTT. Residues: CSARWTGTDTQYF.